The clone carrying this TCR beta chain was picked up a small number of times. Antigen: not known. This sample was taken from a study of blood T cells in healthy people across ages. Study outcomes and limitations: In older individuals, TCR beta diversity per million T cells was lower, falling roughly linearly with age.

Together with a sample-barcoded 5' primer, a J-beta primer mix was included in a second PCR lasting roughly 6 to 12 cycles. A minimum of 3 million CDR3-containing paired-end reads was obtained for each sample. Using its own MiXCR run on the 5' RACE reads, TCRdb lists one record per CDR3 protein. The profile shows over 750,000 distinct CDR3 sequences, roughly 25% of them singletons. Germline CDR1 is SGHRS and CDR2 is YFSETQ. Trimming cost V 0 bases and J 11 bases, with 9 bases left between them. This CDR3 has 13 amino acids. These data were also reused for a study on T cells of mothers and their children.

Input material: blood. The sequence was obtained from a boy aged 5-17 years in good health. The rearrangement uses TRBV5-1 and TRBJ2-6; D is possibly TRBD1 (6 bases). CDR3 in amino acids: CASSLEAGDVLTF. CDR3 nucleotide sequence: TGCGCCAGCAGCTTGGAGGCAGGGGACGTCCTGACTTTC.